Only a few counts were recorded for the clone carrying this T cell receptor beta chain. Its target is unknown. This entry comes from a study of T-cell memory formation after mild COVID-19. Study-wide results and limits: Pre-infection memory harbored some responding clones, suggesting cross-reactive memory joined.

Employing constant-segment primers, 5'RACE generated TCR alpha and TCR beta cDNA libraries bearing sample barcodes and UMIs. TCRdb analysed the 5' RACE reads with MiXCR anew, one entry per CDR3 protein. This sample yields around 470,000 distinct CDR3 sequences, of which about 20% are seen a single time; roughly 8.4% belongs to the top ten. Germline loops: CDR1 LNHNV, CDR2 YYDKDF (reference sequence). The CDR3 has 14 amino acids. The germline V and J ends were trimmed by 2 bases and 4 bases, with 9 bases remaining between them. The receptor was derived from an adult woman who had mild COVID-19 (a few samples of this study predate the infection). Cell type and time point are not known. Sequencing was performed on PBMCs or a T cell subset sorted from them (not recorded which). The chain recombines TRBV15 with TRBJ1-5, with D uncertain. The CDR3: CATSRRTDNQPQHF. DNA of the CDR3: TGTGCCACCAGCAGAAGGACGGATAATCAGCCCCAGCATTTT.